The sequence of this TCR beta chain was determined in a study of OX40 agonist ivuxolimab in advanced cancers. In the study overall: Patients were given ivuxolimab, an antibody that agonizes OX40 (CD134). At 0.01 to 10 mg/kg, ivuxolimab was administered intravenously to patients every 2 weeks.

Clones were read by immunoSEQ multiplex PCR, and TCRdb kept only the in-frame ones, dropping some. Counted here are approximately 130,000 clones, 90% occurring once; the ten biggest clones make up 0.95% to 1.4%. Points on this clone: The antigen is not known.

Study results and caveats: In the expanded peripheral T cells, antigen specificity was never determined.

V lost 6 bases, J lost 5 bases, and 19 bases lay in between. The CDR3 totals 15 residues. Germline values: CDR1 GTSNPN, CDR2 SVGIG (reference sequence). This sequence originates from an adult with an advanced solid tumor such as melanoma, head and neck, liver or kidney cancer. The sample in question was CD4+ or CD8+ T cells sorted from blood, obtained in a trial of the OX40 agonist ivuxolimab. The gene calls are TRBV30 and TRBJ2-2; the D is unclear. CDR3 nucleotide sequence: TGTGCCTGCCTAACGGGCAGTGAGGTTACCGGGGAGCTGTTTTTT. Protein: CACLTGSEVTGELFF.